This T cell receptor beta chain was captured in a study of high-grade serous ovarian cancer treatment subgroups. As for the study in general: Each sample yielded on average about 7,000 unique TCR beta rearrangements from around 14,000 reads.

Points on this clone: Its antigen remains unidentified.

Libraries were prepared by immunoSEQ multiplex PCR; TCRdb keeps only in-frame clonotypes and omits some of them. This sample has a few thousand clones, with roughly 77% found just once. The CDR3 is 13 amino acids. The V gene end was trimmed by 6 bases and the J gene end by 5 bases; junction bases not matched to a gene: 4. Germline V gives CDR1 ENHRY, CDR2 SYGVKD. Tumor samples were obtained before definitive surgery or chemotherapy. Study-level results: Clonal relatedness tracked neoantigen level, and by trend copy number and mutation load.

This rearrangement joins TRBV10-3 to TRBJ2-1; TRBD2 matches 7 bases. The TCR was taken from a human donor with high-grade serous ovarian cancer. The sequenced sample was tumor tissue. This CDR3 reads CAISWDYDNEQFF. As DNA, the CDR3 is TGTGCCATCAGCTGGGACTACGACAATGAGCAGTTCTTC.